Each of the 8 T cell receptor beta chains below was sequenced from the same sample in a study of cytomegalovirus exposure and HLA in healthy donors. The primer mix had 60 Vbeta and 13 Jbeta primers. Data came from immunoSEQ multiplex PCR; TCRdb stores just in-frame clones and leaves some out. Of 90,000 to 150,000 clones in the sample, 60% to 85% were seen once. The specimen was PBMCs. The receptors were sampled from a man over 45 in good health and CMV-seropositive.

The chain uses TRBV18 and TRBJ2-3, with 10 bases fitting TRBD2. This CDR3 region has 18 residues. Germline values: CDR1 KGHSH, CDR2 LQKENI. Germline trimming cut 6 bases from V and 0 bases from J; bases unmatched to any gene: 12. The CDR3 DNA follows: TGTGCCAGCTCCCGGACGATAGCGGGGGGCACTAGCACAGATACGCAGTATTTT. Protein product: CASSRTIAGGTSTDTQYF. The entire variable domain, with the rest obtained from reference TRBV18 and TRBJ2-3, is as follows: NAGVMQNPRHLVRRRGQEARLRCSPMKGHSHVYWYRQLPEEGLKFMVYLQKENIIDESGMPKERFSAEFPKEGPSILRIQQVVRGDSAAYFCASSRTIAGGTSTDTQYFGPGTRLTVL.

Concerning this clone itself: Without the conserved terminal phenylalanine or tryptophan, this CDR3 likely stems from a read error. No DNA is shown, since the ends of the CDR3 on it are uncertain; the CDR3 is the one TCRdb lists. The rearrangement joins TRBV30 to TRBJ1-4; the table names TRBD1, a call not compared with the DNA. Germline CDR1 reads GTSNPN; CDR2 reads SVGIG (reference sequence). The CDR3 is 11 residues long, counting both termini. The CDR3 loop reads CAWSRRDRSKG.

This clone showed up just once. The chain recombines TRBV4-1 with TRBJ2-1; 10 bases are a match to TRBD2. V gave up 0 bases and J gave up 1 base; unmatched junction bases: 6. This CDR3 contains 18 residues. Germline CDR1 MGHRA, CDR2 YSYEKL. In DNA form, the CDR3 reads TGCGCCAGCAGCCAAGATTTTAGCGGGAGGATATCCTACAATGAGCAGTTCTTC. This codes for CASSQDFSGRISYNEQFF.

The sample holds a few counts of this clone. The rearrangement links TRBV5-1 to TRBJ1-2, with D hard to call. This CDR3 has 13 amino acids. V lost 4 bases to trimming and J lost 4 bases, with 11 bases between them. CDR1 and CDR2 (germline): SGHRS, YFSETQ. The CDR3 region has the DNA TGCGCCAGCAGCCCCAACGGCGGCTATGGCTACACCTTC. As protein: CASSPNGGYGYTF.

V usage is TRBV28 and J usage is TRBJ2-3, with 8 bases identical to TRBD1. After removal of 5 bases from V and 10 bases from J, the junction contained 20 bases not matched to a gene. CDR3 size: 17 residues. Germline loops: CDR1 MDHEN, CDR2 SYDVKM. As DNA, the CDR3 is TGTGCCAGCAGTACCCCAGGACAGGGCCGTCAAACCATCGCGCAGTATTTT. Translating it yields CASSTPGQGRQTIAQYF.

This chain joins TRBV30 and TRBJ2-7; 7 positions agree with TRBD1. Germline lookup yields CDR1 GTSNPN and CDR2 SVGIG (reference sequence). This CDR3 is 11 amino acids long. V dropped 5 bases and J dropped 2; count of bases not matched to a gene: 0. Here the CDR3 DNA reads TGTGCCTGGGGGACAGCCTACGAGCAGTACTTC. Translation gives CAWGTAYEQYF.

This chain links TRBV2 with TRBJ2-7; possible D gene TRBD2, 6 bases. The V and J ends lost 7 bases and 6 bases respectively, with 16 bases between them. The germline gives CDR1 SNHLY, CDR2 FYNNEI. The CDR3 spans 13 residues. The CDR3 DNA follows: TGTGCCAGCATTTACAGTTGGAGGGGCGAGCAGTACTTC. It translates to CASIYSWRGEQYF.

This clone appeared a few times. V gene TRBV30 combines with J gene TRBJ2-7, with D possibly matching TRBD1 (6 bases). The CDR3 is made up of 11 amino acids. Trimming pared 4 bases from V and 9 bases from J, leaving 13 bases between. The germline V gene has CDR1 GTSNPN and CDR2 SVGIG (reference sequence). The CDR3 sequence is CAWNGGPRQYF. In nucleotides, the CDR3 is TGTGCCTGGAATGGGGGCCCAAGGCAGTACTTC.